The present TCR beta chain was sequenced within a study of shared clonotypes between healthy human individuals. For the study at large: Donor composition was a couple of women and a few men, aged 18 to 49.

The study's findings and limits: A limitation of the genetic and exposure-history diversity represented arose from few donors. An expected dependence of interdonor clonotype sharing on sequencing depth was noted.

In its sample, this clone was seen a few times. What it recognizes is unknown. The material for each subset, its genomic DNA, was split evenly across several immunoSEQ plates. TCRdb's copy holds only in-frame clones and misses some; the assay was immunoSEQ multiplex PCR. Here the sample spans some 530,000 clones, around 80% being singletons. With 0 bases removed from V and 4 bases from J, the gap between germline ends came to 13 bases. There are 15 residues in the CDR3. In germline, CDR1 is SGHRS, CDR2 YFSETQ. The chain is built from TRBV5-1 and TRBJ1-2; tentative D call: TRBD1 (5 bases). The sample taken for sequencing was PBMCs. The TCR comes from a middle-aged woman in good health. Some clones in this sample may be carry-over from other donors' samples. CDR3 nucleotides: TGCGCCAGCAGCTTGGGGACACGAGGTAGCTATGGCTACACCTTC. Its protein product is CASSLGTRGSYGYTF.